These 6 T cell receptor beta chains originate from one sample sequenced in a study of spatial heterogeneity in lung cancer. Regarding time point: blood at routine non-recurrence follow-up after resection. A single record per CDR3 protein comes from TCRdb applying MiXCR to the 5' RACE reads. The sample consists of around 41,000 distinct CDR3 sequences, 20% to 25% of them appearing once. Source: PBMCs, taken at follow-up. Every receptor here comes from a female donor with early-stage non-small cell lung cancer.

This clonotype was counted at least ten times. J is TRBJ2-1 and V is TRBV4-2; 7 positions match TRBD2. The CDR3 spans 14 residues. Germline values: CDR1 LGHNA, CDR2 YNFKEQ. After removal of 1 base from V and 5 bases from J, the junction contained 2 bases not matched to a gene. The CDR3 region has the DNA TGTGCCAGCAGCCAAGGACTAGCTAACAATGAGCAGTTCTTC. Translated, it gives CASSQGLANNEQFF.

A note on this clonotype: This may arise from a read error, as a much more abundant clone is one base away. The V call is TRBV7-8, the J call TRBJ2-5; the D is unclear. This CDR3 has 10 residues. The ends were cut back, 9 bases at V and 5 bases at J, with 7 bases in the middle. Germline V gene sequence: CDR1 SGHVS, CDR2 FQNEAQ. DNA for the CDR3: TGTGCCAGGAGTACGGAGACCCAGTACTTC. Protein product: CARSTETQYF. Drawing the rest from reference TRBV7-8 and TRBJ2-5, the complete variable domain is GAGVSQSPRYKVAKRGQDVALRCDPISGHVSLFWYQQALGQGPEFLTYFQNEAQLDKSGLPSDRFFAERPEGSVSTLKIQRTQQEDSAVYLCARSTETQYFGPGTRLLVL.

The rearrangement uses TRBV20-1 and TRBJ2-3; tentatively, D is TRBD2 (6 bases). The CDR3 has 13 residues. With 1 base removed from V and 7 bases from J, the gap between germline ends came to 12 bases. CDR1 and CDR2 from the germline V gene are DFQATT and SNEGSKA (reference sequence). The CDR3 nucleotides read TGCAGTGCTAGAGGGGAGGCGGAATATACGCAGTATTTT. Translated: CSARGEAEYTQYF.

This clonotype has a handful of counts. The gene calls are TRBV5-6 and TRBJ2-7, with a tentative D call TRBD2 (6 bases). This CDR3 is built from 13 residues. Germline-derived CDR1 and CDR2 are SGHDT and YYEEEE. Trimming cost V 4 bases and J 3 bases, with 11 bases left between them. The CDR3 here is CASSHWGDYEQYF. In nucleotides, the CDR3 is TGTGCCAGCAGCCATTGGGGGGACTACGAGCAGTACTTC. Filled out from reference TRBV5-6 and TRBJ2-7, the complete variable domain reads DAGVTQSPTHLIKTRGQQVTLRCSPKSGHDTVSWYQQALGQGPQFIFQYYEEEERQRGNFPDRFSGHQFPNYSSELNVNALLLGDSALYLCASSHWGDYEQYFGPGTRLTVT.

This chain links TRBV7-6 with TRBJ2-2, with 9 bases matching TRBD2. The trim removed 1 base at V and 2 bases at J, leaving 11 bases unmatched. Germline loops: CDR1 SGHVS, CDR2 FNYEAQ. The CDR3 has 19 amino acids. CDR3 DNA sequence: TGTGCCAGCAGCTTAGATCCCCTGGCTAGCGGGGTTAACACCGGGGAGCTGTTTTTT. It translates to CASSLDPLASGVNTGELFF. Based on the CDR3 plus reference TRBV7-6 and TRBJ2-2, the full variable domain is GAGVSQSPRYKVTKRGQDVALRCDPISGHVSLYWYRQALGQGPEFLTYFNYEAQQDKSGLPNDRFSAERPEGSISTLTIQRTEQRDSAMYRCASSLDPLASGVNTGELFFGEGSRLTVL.

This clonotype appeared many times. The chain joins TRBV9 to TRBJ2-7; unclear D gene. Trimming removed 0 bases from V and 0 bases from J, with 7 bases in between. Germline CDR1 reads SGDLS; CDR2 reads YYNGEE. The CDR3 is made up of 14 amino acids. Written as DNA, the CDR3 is TGTGCCAGCAGCGTAGCCCAGGCCTCCTACGAGCAGTACTTC. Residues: CASSVAQASYEQYF.